This T cell receptor beta chain was captured by sequencing in a study of blood T cell repertoires in COVID-19. As for the study in general: Some COVID-19 samples were acute and others convalescent; all came from the United States, Italy and Spain.

Profiling relied on immunoSEQ multiplex PCR, and the TCRdb table lists in-frame clones only, not all of them. Found here are about 100,000 clones, around 90% of them singletons; the top ten hold around 5%. V was shortened by 5 bases and J by 3 bases, with 8 bases between the two germline ends. The germline V gene has CDR1 SGHTA and CDR2 FQGNSA. CDR3 length: 13 residues. Input material: peripheral blood. The origin of this receptor is a human donor in a cohort sampled during active COVID-19. This chain links TRBV7-2 with TRBJ1-5, with D unresolved. In DNA form, the CDR3 reads TGTGCCAGCAGCCCCCAGGACAATCAGCCCCAGCATTTT. Residues: CASSPQDNQPQHF.